This T cell receptor beta chain is from a study of T-cell reconstitution after alpha-beta-depleted transplantation in children. Germline lookup yields CDR1 SGHTA and CDR2 FQGTGA. With 5 bases clipped from V and 6 bases from J, the junction kept 3 bases outside the gene matches. This CDR3 is built from 14 residues. Preparation of the TCRbeta library involved a method that used unique molecular identifiers. TCRdb called the PCR reads again in MiXCR, with one record for every CDR3 protein. Of about 610,000 distinct CDR3 sequences listed, 10% are singletons. The rearrangement uses TRBV7-3 and TRBJ1-6; 8 nucleotides match TRBD1. The sequenced sample was PBMCs from the stem cell graft donor, obtained from the stem cell graft. This receptor was taken from a human donor who donated a stem cell graft to a child with acute myeloid leukemia. The CDR3 reads CASSQGQGNSPLHF. CDR3 bases: TGTGCCAGCAGCCAAGGACAGGGTAATTCACCCCTCCACTTT.